One sample yielded the 14 T cell receptor beta chains listed below, sequenced in a study of blood T cells in healthy people across ages. PCR was performed a second time for roughly 7 to 11 cycles using a sample-barcoded 5' primer and a J-beta primer mix. TCRdb recomputed calls from the 5' RACE reads with MiXCR, one row per CDR3 protein. The data hold hundreds of thousands of distinct CDR3 sequences, with 20% to 25% observed a single time. Sequencing was performed on blood. The source is an older man in good health.

This chain connects TRBV4-1 to TRBJ2-5, with D possibly being TRBD1 (6 bases). The J call may not be correct, given that the DNA end is closer to TRBJ2-7. The germline gives CDR1 MGHRA, CDR2 YSYEKL. The CDR3 extends over 15 amino acids. The chain's CDR3 is CASSQEQGSNNEQYF. The CDR3 DNA is TGCGCCAGCAGCCAAGAGCAGGGGTCGAATAACGAGCAGTACTTC.

This clonotype was found a few times. V gene TRBV5-1 combines with J gene TRBJ2-7, with 11 bases aligning to TRBD2. The end of the DNA aligns better with TRBJ2-1, so the J call may be wrong. The germline gives CDR1 SGHRS, CDR2 YFSETQ. The CDR3 is 17 residues long. CDR3 residues: CASSPGVLAGGWNEQFF. The CDR3 region has the DNA TGCGCCAGCAGCCCTGGGGTTCTAGCGGGGGGATGGAATGAGCAGTTCTTC.

In DNA form, the CDR3 reads TGTGCCAGCAGTTTAGGGGGGGTGGCCACCGGGGAGCTGTTTTTT. Translation: CASSLGGVATGELFF. V usage is TRBV12-3 or TRBV12-4 and J usage is TRBJ2-2, with D perhaps TRBD2 (6 bases). This CDR3 is 15 amino acids long. The V end lost 1 base, the J end lost 4 bases, and 10 bases lay between the germline ends.

This clonotype was detected once. This chain links TRBV7-2 with TRBJ2-1; TRBD1 is a possible D gene (5 bases). Looked up from germline, CDR1 is SGHTA and CDR2 is FQGNSA. V was trimmed by 9 bases and J by 6 bases, leaving 21 bases between them. The CDR3 is 15 amino acids. The CDR3 DNA is TGTGCCAGTAGCCCAGACAGAATTTCTTTCAATGAGCAGTTCTTC. Residues: CASSPDRISFNEQFF.

The sample holds a few counts of this clonotype. This sequence joins TRBV15 and TRBJ1-2; 8 nucleotides match TRBD1. The CDR3 is 17 amino acids. Losses at the gene ends were 1 base for V and 5 bases for J; bases not matched to a gene: 12. Germline V gene data show CDR1 as LNHNV and CDR2 as YYDKDF (reference sequence). The CDR3 loop is CATSRAPGGQEIYGYTF. The CDR3 DNA is TGTGCCACCAGCAGAGCCCCGGGGGGACAGGAGATTTATGGCTACACCTTC.

In its sample, this clonotype was seen a few times. Here the CDR3 reads CASSPRADNTEKLFF. The CDR3 nucleotides read TGTGCCAGCAGCCCACGGGCGGACAATACAGAAAAACTGTTTTTT. The rearrangement joins TRBV3-1 to TRBJ1-4; possibly TRBD1 for D (5 bases). Per germline, CDR1 LGHDT and CDR2 YNNKEL (reference sequence). V lost 4 bases and J lost 8, with 17 bases in between. CDR3 size: 15 residues. Drawing the rest from reference TRBV3-1 and TRBJ1-4, the complete variable domain is DTAVSQTPKYLVTQMGNDKSIKCEQNLGHDTMYWYKQDSKKFLKIMFSYNNKELIINETVPNRFSPKSPDKAHLNLHINSLELGDSAVYFCASSPRADNTEKLFFGSGTQLSVL.

This clonotype was counted ten times or more. This chain links TRBV24-1 with TRBJ2-5; D might be TRBD2 (6 bases). CDR1 is KGHDR and CDR2 is SFDVKD in the germline V gene. Deletions cut 4 bases from V and 2 bases from J, with 10 bases between. This CDR3 contains 14 residues. Here the CDR3 DNA reads TGTGCCACCAGTGACCCGGGACTTCAAGAGACCCAGTACTTC. Translation: CATSDPGLQETQYF.

This clonotype was counted between two and nine times. The V call is TRBV24-1, the J call TRBJ2-3; possible D gene TRBD2, 7 bases. Germline CDR1 KGHDR, CDR2 SFDVKD. The CDR3 has 14 residues. Deletions cut 7 bases from V and 0 bases from J, with 10 bases between. The CDR3 sequence: CATSEGGSTDTQYF. The CDR3 DNA reads TGTGCCACCAGCGAGGGGGGGAGCACAGATACGCAGTATTTT.

This chain uses TRBV18 with TRBJ2-2; D gene ambiguous. The ends were cut back, 1 base at V and 5 bases at J, with 14 bases in the middle. The CDR3 length is 16 residues. CDR1 and CDR2 from the germline V gene are KGHSH and LQKENI. The CDR3 coding sequence is TGTGCCAGCTCACCACGGGAAAGGGCATCGACCGGGGAGCTGTTTTTT. This encodes CASSPRERASTGELFF.

V is TRBV20-1 and J is TRBJ2-3; 7 nucleotides agree with TRBD2. Unmatched junction bases numbered 19, after V lost 3 bases and J lost 4 bases. Germline CDR1 is DFQATT and CDR2 is SNEGSKA (reference sequence). CDR3 length equals 18 residues. CDR3 nucleotides: TGCAGTGCTAGTGAGGGGCGGGAGAAACTTAATCTTCCAGATACGCAGTATTTT. Encoded protein: CSASEGREKLNLPDTQYF.

This chain links TRBV7-3 with TRBJ2-1, with TRBD2 matching over 13 bases. Gene TRBJ2-5 matches the end of the DNA better, so the J call may be wrong. Germline CDR1 is SGHTA and CDR2 is FQGTGA. CDR3 length: 15 residues. The CDR3 nucleotides read TGTGCCAGCAGCTTGGGACTAGCGGGATGGGAGACCCAGTACTTC. It yields the protein CASSLGLAGWETQYF.

This clonotype has only a few counts. V and J are TRBV6-2 or TRBV6-3 and TRBJ1-2, with D unclear. From germline, CDR1 is MNHEY and CDR2 SVGEGT. The length of the CDR3 is 13 residues. V dropped 4 bases and J dropped 4 bases, with 10 bases sitting between them. In nucleotides, the CDR3 is TGTGCCAGCAGTTTCCTGACGGGCTATGGCTACACCTTC. Translating it yields CASSFLTGYGYTF.

The sample holds a few counts of this clonotype. The chain has TRBV20-1 and TRBJ2-5; no reliable D call. CDR3 length: 15 residues. Trimming removed 4 bases at V and 0 bases at J, with 15 bases between. The germline CDR1 and CDR2 sequences are DFQATT and SNEGSKA (reference sequence). The CDR3 protein is CSAMKSLTDQETQYF. The CDR3 DNA reads as TGCAGTGCTATGAAGAGTCTTACGGACCAAGAGACCCAGTACTTC.

This clonotype occurred a few times. The chain has TRBV4-2 and TRBJ1-1, with D hard to call. CDR1 is LGHNA, CDR2 YNFKEQ, per germline. The CDR3 runs to 16 residues. V was cut by 4 bases and J by 4 bases, with 19 bases left in between. CDR3 amino acids: CASSRGSRVAGTEAFF. CDR3 DNA: TGTGCCAGCAGCCGAGGTAGTCGGGTTGCGGGCACTGAAGCTTTCTTT.